Here is one TCR beta chain with its context. Its target is not known. The data were obtained in a study of response to subunit inactivated influenza vaccine. CDR3 size: 15 residues. Germline V gene sequence: CDR1 MNHEY, CDR2 SMNVEV (reference sequence). V shed 6 bases and J shed 5 bases, with 17 bases lying between them. TCRdb analysed the RT-PCR reads with MiXCR anew, one entry per CDR3 protein. The table lists about 800,000 distinct CDR3 sequences, around 20% of them singletons. Study-wide results and limits: Seasonal influenza vaccination, on each occasion, was suggested by the authors to recruit few new T cells.

The TCR originated in a man in his forties or fifties who received an inactivated influenza vaccine. The chain employs TRBV27 and TRBJ1-5; a weak D match, TRBD1 (5 bases). The sample consisted of PBMCs from blood, taken around 5 days after vaccination. The CDR3 region has the DNA TGTGCCAGCAGCTCGGGCCGTCAGGGCTATCAGCCCCAGCATTTT. Protein product: CASSSGRQGYQPQHF.